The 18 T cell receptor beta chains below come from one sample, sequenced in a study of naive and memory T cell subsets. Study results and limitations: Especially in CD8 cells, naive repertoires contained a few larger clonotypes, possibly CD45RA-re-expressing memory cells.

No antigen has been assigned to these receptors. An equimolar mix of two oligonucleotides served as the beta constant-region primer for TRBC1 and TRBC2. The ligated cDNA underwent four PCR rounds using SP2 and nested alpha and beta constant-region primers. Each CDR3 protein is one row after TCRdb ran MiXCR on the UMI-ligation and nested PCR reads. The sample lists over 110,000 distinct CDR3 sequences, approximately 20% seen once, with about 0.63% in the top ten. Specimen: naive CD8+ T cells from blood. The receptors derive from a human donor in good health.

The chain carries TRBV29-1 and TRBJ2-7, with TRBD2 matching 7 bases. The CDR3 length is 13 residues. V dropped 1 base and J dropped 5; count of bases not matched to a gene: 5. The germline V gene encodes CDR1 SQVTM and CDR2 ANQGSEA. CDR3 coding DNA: TGCAGCGTTGAAGGGGGGGGTGGTGACGAGCAGTACTTC. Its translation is CSVEGGGGDEQYF.

CDR3 sequence: CASSTLTLAGGTGANVLTF. CDR3 DNA sequence: TGTGCCAGCAGTACGCTCACGCTAGCGGGAGGTACTGGGGCCAACGTCCTGACTTTC. V usage is TRBV28 and J usage is TRBJ2-6; TRBD2 matches at 11 bases. Germline assignment: CDR1 MDHEN and CDR2 SYDVKM. The trim removed 5 bases at V and 2 bases at J, leaving 11 bases unmatched. The length of the CDR3 is 19 residues. The whole variable domain, filled in from reference TRBV28 and TRBJ2-6, reads DVKVTQSSRYLVKRTGEKVFLECVQDMDHENMFWYRQDPGLGLRLIYFSYDVKMKEKGDIPEGYSVSREKKERFSLILESASTNQTSMYLCASSTLTLAGGTGANVLTFGAGSRLTVL.

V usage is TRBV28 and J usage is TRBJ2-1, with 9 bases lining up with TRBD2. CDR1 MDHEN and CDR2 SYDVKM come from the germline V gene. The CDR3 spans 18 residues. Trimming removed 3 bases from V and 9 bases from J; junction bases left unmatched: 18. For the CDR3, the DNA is TGTGCCAGCAGTTTCCCCGGGCGGGAGGGCGCTTTGGTGTCTGAGCAGTTCTTC. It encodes CASSFPGREGALVSEQFF.

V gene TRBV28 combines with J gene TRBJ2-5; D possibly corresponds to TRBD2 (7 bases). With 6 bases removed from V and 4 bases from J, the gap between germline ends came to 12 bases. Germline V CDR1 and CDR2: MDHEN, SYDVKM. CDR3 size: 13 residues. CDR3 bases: TGTGCCAGCAGGGGGCGGGGGCTAGAGACCCAGTACTTC. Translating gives CASRGRGLETQYF.

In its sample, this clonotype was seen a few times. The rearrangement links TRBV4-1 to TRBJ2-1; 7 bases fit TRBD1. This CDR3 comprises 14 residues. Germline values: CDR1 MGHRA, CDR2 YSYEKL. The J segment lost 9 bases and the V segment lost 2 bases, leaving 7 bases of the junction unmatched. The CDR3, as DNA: TGCGCCAGCAGCCAAATTACAGGGGTGGGTGAGCAGTTCTTC. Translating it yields CASSQITGVGEQFF.

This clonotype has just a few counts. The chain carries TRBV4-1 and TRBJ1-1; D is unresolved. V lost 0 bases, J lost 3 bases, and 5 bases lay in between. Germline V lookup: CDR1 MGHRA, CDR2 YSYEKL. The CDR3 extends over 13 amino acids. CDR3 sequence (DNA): TGCGCCAGCAGCCAAGATTCGCACACTGAAGCTTTCTTT. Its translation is CASSQDSHTEAFF.

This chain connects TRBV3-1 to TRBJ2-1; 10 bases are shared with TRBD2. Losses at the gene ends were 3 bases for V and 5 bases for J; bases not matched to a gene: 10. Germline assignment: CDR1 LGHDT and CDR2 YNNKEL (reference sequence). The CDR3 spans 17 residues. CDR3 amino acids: CASSHASGGSLDNEQFF. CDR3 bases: TGTGCCAGCAGCCACGCTAGCGGGGGATCTCTTGACAATGAGCAGTTCTTC.

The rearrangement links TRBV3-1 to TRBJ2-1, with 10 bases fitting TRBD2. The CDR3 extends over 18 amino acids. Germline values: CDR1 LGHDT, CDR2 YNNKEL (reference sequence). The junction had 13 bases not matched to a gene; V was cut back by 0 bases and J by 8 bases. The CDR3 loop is CASSQDGGLAGVLDEQFF. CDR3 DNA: TGTGCCAGCAGCCAAGATGGGGGCCTAGCGGGAGTTTTGGATGAGCAGTTCTTC.

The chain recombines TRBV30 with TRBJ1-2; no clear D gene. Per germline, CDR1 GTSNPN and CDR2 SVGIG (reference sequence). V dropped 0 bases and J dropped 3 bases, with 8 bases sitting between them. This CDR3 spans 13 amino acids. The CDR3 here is CAWSVGQDYGYTF. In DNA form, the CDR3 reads TGTGCCTGGAGTGTTGGGCAGGACTATGGCTACACCTTC.

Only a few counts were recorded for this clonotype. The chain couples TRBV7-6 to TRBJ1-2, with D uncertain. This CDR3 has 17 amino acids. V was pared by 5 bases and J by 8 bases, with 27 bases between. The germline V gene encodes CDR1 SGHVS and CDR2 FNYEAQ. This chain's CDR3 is CASSPDGRAISHGGYTF. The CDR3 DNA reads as TGTGCCAGCAGCCCCGACGGGCGGGCAATTTCCCATGGAGGCTACACCTTC.

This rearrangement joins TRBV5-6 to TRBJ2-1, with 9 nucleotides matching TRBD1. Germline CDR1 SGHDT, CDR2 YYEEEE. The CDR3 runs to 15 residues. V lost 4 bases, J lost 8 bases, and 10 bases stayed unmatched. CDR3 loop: CASSLRDRVIHEQFF. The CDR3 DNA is TGTGCCAGCAGCCTCCGGGACAGGGTAATCCATGAGCAGTTCTTC.

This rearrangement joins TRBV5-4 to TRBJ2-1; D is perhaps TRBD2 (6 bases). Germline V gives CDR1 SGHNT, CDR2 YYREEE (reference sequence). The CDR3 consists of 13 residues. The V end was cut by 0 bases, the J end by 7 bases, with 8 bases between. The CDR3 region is CASSLGTINEQFF. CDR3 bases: TGTGCCAGCAGCTTGGGGACTATTAATGAGCAGTTCTTC. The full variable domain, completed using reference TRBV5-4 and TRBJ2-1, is ETGVTQSPTHLIKTRGQQVTLRCSSQSGHNTVSWYQQALGQGPQFIFQYYREEENGRGNFPPRFSGLQFPNYSSELNVNALELDDSALYLCASSLGTINEQFFGPGTRLTVL.

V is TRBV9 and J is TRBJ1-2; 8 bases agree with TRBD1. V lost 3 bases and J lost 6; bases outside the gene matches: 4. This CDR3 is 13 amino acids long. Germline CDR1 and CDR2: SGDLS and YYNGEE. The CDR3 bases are TGTGCCAGCAGCGAGGGACAGGCGGATGGCTACACCTTC. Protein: CASSEGQADGYTF.

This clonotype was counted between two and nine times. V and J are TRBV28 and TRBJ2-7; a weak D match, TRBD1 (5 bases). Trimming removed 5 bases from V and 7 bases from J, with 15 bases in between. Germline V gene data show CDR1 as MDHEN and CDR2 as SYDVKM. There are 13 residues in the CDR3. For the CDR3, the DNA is TGTGCCAGCAGTCGACAGACAGTCGGGGAGCAGTACTTC. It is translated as CASSRQTVGEQYF.

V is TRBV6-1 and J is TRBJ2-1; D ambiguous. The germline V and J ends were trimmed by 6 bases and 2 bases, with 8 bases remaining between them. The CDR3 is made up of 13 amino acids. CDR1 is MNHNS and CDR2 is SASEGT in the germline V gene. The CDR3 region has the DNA TGTGCCAGCAGGCCGGGCACCTACAATGAGCAGTTCTTC. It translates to CASRPGTYNEQFF.

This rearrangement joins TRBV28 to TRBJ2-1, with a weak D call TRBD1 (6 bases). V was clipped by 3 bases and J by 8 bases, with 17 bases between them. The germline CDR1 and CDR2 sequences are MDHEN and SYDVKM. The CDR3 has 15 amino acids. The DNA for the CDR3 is TGTGCCAGCAGTTTGGGCAGGGGTTATCCGGATGAGCAGTTCTTC. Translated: CASSLGRGYPDEQFF. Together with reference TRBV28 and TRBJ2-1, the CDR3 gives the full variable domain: DVKVTQSSRYLVKRTGEKVFLECVQDMDHENMFWYRQDPGLGLRLIYFSYDVKMKEKGDIPEGYSVSREKKERFSLILESASTNQTSMYLCASSLGRGYPDEQFFGPGTRLTVL.

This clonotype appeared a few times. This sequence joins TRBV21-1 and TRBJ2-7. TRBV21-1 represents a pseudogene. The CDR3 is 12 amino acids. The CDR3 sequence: CARRRGSYEQYF. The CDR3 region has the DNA TGTGCCAGACGTCGGGGATCCTACGAGCAGTACTTC.

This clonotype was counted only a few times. The CDR3 loop reads CASSEGGQYYGYTF. The CDR3 nucleotides read TGTGCCAGCAGCGAGGGGGGGCAATACTATGGCTACACCTTC. The V call is TRBV13, the J call TRBJ1-2; possible D gene TRBD1, 6 bases. V was shortened by 5 bases and J by 3 bases, with 13 bases between the two germline ends. The CDR3 has 14 residues. From germline, CDR1 is PRHDT and CDR2 FYEKMQ (reference sequence).